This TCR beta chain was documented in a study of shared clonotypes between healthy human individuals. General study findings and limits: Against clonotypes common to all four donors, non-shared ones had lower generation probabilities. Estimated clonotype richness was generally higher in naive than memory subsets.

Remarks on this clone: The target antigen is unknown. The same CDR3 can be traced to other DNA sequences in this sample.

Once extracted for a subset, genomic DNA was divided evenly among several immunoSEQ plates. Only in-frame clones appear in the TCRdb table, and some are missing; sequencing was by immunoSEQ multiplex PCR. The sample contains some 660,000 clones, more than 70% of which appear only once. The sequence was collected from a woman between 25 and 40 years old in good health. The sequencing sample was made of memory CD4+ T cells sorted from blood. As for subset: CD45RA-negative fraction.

The CDR3 bases are TGCGCCAGCAGCTTGGCGTCAGGGGAGTACAATGAGCAGTTCTTC. Translating gives CASSLASGEYNEQFF. This sequence joins TRBV5-1 and TRBJ2-1; D is perhaps TRBD1 (6 bases). Trimming left V 0 bases short and J 4 bases short, with 11 bases between. This CDR3 comprises 15 residues. Germline V gene lookup returns CDR1 SGHRS and CDR2 YFSETQ.